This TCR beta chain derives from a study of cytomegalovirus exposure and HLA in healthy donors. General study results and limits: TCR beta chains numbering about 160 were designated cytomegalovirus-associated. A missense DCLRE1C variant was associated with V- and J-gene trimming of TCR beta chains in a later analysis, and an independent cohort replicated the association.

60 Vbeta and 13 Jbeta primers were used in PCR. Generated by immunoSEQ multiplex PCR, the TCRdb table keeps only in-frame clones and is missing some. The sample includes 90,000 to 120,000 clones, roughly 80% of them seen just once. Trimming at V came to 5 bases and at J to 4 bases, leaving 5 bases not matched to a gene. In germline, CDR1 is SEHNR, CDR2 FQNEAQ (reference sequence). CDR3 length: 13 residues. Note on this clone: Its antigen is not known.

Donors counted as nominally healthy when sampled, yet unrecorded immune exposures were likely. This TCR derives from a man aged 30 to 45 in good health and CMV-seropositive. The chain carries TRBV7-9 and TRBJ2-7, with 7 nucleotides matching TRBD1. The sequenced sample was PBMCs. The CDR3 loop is CASSPRDRYEQYF. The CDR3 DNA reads TGTGCCAGCAGCCCCCGGGACAGATACGAGCAGTACTTC. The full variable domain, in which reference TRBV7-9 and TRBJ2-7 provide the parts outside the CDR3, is DTGVSQNPRHKITKRGQNVTFRCDPISEHNRLYWYRQTLGQGPEFLTYFQNEAQLEKSRLLSDRFSAERPKGSFSTLEIQRTEQGDSAMYLCASSPRDRYEQYFGPGTRLTVT.